This T cell receptor (beta chain) was documented in a study of blood T cell repertoires in COVID-19. Looking at the study overall: The United States, Italy and Spain supplied acute and convalescent COVID-19 samples.

This CDR3 has 15 amino acids. Germline V gene lookup returns CDR1 MNHEY and CDR2 SVGAGI. With 7 bases removed from V and 10 bases from J, the gap between germline ends came to 23 bases. Methods used by the authors: Amplifying reference gene primers gave estimates of nucleated cell counts. The repertoire was sequenced with immunoSEQ multiplex PCR; TCRdb's copy has only in-frame clones and lacks some. That table is the source of V, J and clone size, and D and trimming were worked out from the DNA. The sample consists of under 150,000 clones, approximately 88% of them appearing once. Material for sequencing was peripheral blood. The V and J genes are TRBV6-5 and TRBJ2-1, with a weak D call TRBD2 (5 bases). The origin of this receptor is a man aged 45-60 years with acute or convalescent COVID-19. This CDR3 reads CASTPRGHGSGEQFF. The CDR3 nucleotides read TGTGCCAGCACCCCTCGAGGGCATGGGAGTGGCGAGCAGTTCTTC.